This TCR beta chain was identified in a study of glioma-infiltrating T cells after dendritic cell vaccination. This clone has more than one count but fewer than ten. Time point of the sample: after dendritic cell vaccination, including at tumor progression/relapse. The data were produced by immunoSEQ multiplex PCR, yet TCRdb's version contains in-frame clones alone and is incomplete. The data show roughly 100,000 clones, with around 83% seen just once and approximately 6.6% held by the top ten. Germline V CDR1 and CDR2: SNHLY, FYNNEI. Trimming left V 8 bases short and J 2 bases short, with 13 bases between. The CDR3 is made up of 14 amino acids.

The sample was blood, taken after dendritic cell vaccination. The rearrangement links TRBV2 to TRBJ2-1; perhaps TRBD2 as D (7 bases). This TCR derives from a human donor with glioblastoma. This CDR3 reads CASPRGGTYNEQFF. For the CDR3, the DNA is TGTGCCAGCCCCAGGGGAGGGACCTACAATGAGCAGTTCTTC.